The subject of this entry is one T cell receptor (beta chain). Its matching antigen is unknown. Terminally differentiated effector memory CD45RA+ cells were excluded by CCR7 positive selection of CD45RO-negative cells. Germline V gene lookup returns CDR1 SEHNR and CDR2 FQNEAQ (reference sequence). Trimming at V came to 3 bases and at J to 5 bases, leaving 8 bases not matched to a gene. This CDR3 has 15 amino acids. These data originate in a study of shared clonotypes between healthy human individuals. Across the whole study: Per donor, CD8 memory used one plate, CD8 naive used two, CD4 memory used three and CD4 naive used three.

This table comes from immunoSEQ multiplex PCR, and its TCRdb copy is limited to in-frame clones, with some not included. Among 1.5 million to 2.5 million clones listed, over 85% were seen once. Study-level results: In contrast to clonotypes shared by all four donors, non-shared clonotypes had lower generation probabilities.

V and J are TRBV7-9 and TRBJ2-7; 9 nucleotides agree with TRBD1. The sequenced sample consisted of naive CD8+ T cells sorted from blood. The receptor was derived from a man younger than 30 in good health. The CDR3 sequence is CASSFPGTGMNEQYF. CDR3 DNA sequence: TGTGCCAGCAGCTTCCCGGGGACAGGGATGAACGAGCAGTACTTC.